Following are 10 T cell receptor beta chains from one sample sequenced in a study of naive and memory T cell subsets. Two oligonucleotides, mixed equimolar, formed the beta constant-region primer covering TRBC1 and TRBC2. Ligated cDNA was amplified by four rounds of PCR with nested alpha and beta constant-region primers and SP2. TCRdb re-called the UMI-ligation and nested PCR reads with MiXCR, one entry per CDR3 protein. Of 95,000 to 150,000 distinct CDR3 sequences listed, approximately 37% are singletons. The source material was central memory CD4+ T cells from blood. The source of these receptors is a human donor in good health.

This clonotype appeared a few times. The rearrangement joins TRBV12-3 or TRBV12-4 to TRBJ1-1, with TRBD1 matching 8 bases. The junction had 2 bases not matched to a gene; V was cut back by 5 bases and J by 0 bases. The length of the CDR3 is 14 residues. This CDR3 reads CASSRQGMNTEAFF. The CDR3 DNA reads TGTGCCAGCAGTCGACAGGGGATGAACACTGAAGCTTTCTTT.

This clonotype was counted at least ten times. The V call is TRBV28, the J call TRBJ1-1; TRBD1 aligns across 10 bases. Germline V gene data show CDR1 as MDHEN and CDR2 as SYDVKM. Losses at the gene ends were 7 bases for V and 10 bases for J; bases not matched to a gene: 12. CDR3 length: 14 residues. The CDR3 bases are TGTGCCAGCATCGTCCGGGGACAGGGGAGAAGAGCTTTCTTT. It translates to CASIVRGQGRRAFF.

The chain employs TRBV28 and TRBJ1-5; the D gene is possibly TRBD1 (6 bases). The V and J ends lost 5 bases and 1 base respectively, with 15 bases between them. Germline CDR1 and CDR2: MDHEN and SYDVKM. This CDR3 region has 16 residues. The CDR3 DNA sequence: TGTGCCAGCAGTCCCTCTTTAAGGGGGAGCAATCAGCCCCAGCATTTT. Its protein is CASSPSLRGSNQPQHF.

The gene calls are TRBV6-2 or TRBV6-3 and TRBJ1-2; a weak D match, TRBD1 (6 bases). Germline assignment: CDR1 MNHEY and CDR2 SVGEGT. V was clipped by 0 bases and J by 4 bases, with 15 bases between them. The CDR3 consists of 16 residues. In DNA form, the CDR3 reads TGTGCCAGCAGTTACTCTTCCGGACAGCGGCCCTATGGCTACACCTTC. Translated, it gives CASSYSSGQRPYGYTF.

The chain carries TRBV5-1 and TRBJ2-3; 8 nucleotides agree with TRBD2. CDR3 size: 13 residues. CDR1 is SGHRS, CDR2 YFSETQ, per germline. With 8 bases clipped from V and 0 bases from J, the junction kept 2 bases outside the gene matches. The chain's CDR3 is CASREGSTDTQYF. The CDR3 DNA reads TGCGCCAGTCGGGAGGGGAGCACAGATACGCAGTATTTT.

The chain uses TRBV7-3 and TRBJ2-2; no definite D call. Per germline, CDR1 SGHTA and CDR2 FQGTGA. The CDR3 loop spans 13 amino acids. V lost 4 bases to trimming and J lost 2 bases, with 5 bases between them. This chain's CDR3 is CASSWGNTGELFF. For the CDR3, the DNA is TGTGCCAGCAGCTGGGGAAACACCGGGGAGCTGTTTTTT.

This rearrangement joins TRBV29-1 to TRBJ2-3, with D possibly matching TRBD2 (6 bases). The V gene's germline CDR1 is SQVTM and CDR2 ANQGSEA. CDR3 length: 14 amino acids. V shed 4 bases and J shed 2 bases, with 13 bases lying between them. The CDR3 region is CSVGLRGLTDTQYF. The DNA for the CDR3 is TGCAGCGTTGGGCTCCGGGGACTCACAGATACGCAGTATTTT.

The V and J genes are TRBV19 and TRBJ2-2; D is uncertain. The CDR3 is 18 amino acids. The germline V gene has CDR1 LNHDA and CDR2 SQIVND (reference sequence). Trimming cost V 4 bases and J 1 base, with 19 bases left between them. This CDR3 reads CASSNLISRFRNTGELFF. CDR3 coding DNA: TGTGCCAGTAGTAACCTCATAAGCAGGTTCAGGAACACCGGGGAGCTGTTTTTT.

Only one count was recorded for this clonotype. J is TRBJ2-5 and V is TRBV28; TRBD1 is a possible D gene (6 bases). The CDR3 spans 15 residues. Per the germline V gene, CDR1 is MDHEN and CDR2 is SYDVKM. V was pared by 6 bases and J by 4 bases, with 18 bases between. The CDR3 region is CASRDGVIQGETQYF. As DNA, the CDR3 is TGTGCCAGCAGGGACGGGGTTATACAGGGAGAGACCCAGTACTTC.

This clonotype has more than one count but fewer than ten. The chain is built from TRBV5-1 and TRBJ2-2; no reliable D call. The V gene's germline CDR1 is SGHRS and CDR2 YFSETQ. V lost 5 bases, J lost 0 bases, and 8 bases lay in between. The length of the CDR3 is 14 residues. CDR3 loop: CASSPASNTGELFF. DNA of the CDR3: TGCGCCAGCAGTCCAGCGTCGAACACCGGGGAGCTGTTTTTT.